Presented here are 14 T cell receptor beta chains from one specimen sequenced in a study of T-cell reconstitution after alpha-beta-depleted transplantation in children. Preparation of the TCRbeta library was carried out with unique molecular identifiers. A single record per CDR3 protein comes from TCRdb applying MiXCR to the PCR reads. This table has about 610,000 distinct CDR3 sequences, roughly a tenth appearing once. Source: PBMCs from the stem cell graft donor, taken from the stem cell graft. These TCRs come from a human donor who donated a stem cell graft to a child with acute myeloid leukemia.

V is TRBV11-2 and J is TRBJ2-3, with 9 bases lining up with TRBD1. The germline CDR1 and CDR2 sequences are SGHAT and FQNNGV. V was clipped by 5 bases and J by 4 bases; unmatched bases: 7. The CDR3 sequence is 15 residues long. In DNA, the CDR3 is TGTGCCAGCAGCCCTAAACAGGGGGCCGCAGATACGCAGTATTTT. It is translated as CASSPKQGAADTQYF.

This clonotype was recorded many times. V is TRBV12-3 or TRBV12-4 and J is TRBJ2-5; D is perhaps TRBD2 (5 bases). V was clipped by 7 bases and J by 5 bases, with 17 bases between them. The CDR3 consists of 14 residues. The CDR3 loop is CASKKRENGETQYF. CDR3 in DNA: TGTGCCAGCAAAAAAAGGGAGAACGGTGAGACCCAGTACTTC.

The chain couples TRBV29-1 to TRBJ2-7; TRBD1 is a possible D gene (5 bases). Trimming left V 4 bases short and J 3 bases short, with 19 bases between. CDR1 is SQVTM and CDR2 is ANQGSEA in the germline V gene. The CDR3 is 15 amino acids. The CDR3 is CSVGASLGPLYEQYF. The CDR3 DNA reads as TGCAGCGTTGGGGCTAGTTTGGGGCCTCTCTACGAGCAGTACTTC.

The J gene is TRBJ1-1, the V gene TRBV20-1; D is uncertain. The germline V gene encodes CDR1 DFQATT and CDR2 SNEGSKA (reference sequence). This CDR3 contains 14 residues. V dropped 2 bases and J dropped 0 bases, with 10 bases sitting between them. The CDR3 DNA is TGCAGTGCTAGACCCCAGAGTCTGAACACTGAAGCTTTCTTT. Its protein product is CSARPQSLNTEAFF.

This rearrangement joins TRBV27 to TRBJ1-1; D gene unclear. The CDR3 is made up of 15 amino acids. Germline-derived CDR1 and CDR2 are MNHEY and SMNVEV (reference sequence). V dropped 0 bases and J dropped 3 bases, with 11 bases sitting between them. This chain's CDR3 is CASSLSRRRDTEAFF. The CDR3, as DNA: TGTGCCAGCAGTTTATCGCGGAGACGTGACACTGAAGCTTTCTTT.

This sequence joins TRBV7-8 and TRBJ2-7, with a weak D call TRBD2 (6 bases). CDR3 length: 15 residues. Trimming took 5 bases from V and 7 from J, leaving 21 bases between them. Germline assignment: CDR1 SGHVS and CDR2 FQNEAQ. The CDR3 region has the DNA TGTGCCAGCAGCCAGAGCGGAGTCCCTGGGGGGGAGCAGTACTTC. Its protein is CASSQSGVPGGEQYF.

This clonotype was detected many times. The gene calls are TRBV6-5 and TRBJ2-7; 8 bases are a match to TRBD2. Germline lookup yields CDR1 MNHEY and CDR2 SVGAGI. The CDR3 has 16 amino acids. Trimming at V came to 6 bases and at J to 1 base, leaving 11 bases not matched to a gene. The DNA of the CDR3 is TGTGCCAGCAGACTAGCGGAGAGCAGTCAATCCTACGAGCAGTACTTC. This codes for CASRLAESSQSYEQYF.

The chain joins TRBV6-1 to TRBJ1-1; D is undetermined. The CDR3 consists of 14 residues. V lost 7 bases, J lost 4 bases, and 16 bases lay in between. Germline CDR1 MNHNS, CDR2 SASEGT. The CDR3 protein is CASIALQYGTEAFF. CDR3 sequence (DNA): TGTGCCAGCATCGCACTACAATACGGCACTGAAGCTTTCTTT.

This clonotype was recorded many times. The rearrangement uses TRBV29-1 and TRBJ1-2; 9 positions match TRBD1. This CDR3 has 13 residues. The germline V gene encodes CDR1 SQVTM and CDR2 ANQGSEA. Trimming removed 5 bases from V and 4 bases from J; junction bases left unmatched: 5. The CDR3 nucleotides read TGCAGCGTTCAAGGGACAGGGACCTATGGCTACACCTTC. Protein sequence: CSVQGTGTYGYTF.

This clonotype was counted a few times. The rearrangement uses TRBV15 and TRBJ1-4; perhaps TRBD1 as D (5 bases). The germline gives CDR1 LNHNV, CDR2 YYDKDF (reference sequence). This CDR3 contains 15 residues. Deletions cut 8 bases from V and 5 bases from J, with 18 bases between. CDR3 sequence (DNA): TGTGCCACCTCCTTCGCGACAGCCCAAAATGAAAAACTGTTTTTT. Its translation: CATSFATAQNEKLFF.

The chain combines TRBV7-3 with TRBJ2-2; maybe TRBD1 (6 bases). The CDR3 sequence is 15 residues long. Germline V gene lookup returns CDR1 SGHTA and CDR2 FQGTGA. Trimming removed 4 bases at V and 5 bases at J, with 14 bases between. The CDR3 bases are TGTGCCAGCAGCTCCCAACAAAGGGGGACCGGGGAGCTGTTTTTT. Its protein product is CASSSQQRGTGELFF.

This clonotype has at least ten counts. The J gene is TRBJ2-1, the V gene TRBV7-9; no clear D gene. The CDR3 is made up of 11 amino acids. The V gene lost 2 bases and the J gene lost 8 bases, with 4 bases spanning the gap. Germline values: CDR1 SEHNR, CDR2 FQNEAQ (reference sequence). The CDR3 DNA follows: TGTGCCAGCAGCTTATTCGATGAGCAGTTCTTC. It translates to CASSLFDEQFF.

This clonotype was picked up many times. The CDR3 protein is CASSSPGQWDTQYF. In DNA, the CDR3 is TGTGCCAGCAGCTCACCGGGACAGTGGGATACGCAGTATTTT. V usage is TRBV5-4 and J usage is TRBJ2-3; 7 positions agree with TRBD1. CDR3 size: 14 residues. The V segment lost 3 bases and the J segment 6 bases; nucleotides outside the gene matches: 7. From germline, CDR1 is SGHNT and CDR2 YYREEE (reference sequence). The full variable domain, with the rest looked up from reference TRBV5-4 and TRBJ2-3, is ETGVTQSPTHLIKTRGQQVTLRCSSQSGHNTVSWYQQALGQGPQFIFQYYREEENGRGNFPPRFSGLQFPNYSSELNVNALELDDSALYLCASSSPGQWDTQYFGPGTRLTVL.

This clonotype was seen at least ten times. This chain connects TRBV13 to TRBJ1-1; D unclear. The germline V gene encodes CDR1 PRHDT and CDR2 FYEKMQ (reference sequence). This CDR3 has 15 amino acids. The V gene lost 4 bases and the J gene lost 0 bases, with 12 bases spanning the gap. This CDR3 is CASSSRTELNTEAFF. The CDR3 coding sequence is TGTGCCAGCAGCTCCCGAACAGAACTGAACACTGAAGCTTTCTTT.